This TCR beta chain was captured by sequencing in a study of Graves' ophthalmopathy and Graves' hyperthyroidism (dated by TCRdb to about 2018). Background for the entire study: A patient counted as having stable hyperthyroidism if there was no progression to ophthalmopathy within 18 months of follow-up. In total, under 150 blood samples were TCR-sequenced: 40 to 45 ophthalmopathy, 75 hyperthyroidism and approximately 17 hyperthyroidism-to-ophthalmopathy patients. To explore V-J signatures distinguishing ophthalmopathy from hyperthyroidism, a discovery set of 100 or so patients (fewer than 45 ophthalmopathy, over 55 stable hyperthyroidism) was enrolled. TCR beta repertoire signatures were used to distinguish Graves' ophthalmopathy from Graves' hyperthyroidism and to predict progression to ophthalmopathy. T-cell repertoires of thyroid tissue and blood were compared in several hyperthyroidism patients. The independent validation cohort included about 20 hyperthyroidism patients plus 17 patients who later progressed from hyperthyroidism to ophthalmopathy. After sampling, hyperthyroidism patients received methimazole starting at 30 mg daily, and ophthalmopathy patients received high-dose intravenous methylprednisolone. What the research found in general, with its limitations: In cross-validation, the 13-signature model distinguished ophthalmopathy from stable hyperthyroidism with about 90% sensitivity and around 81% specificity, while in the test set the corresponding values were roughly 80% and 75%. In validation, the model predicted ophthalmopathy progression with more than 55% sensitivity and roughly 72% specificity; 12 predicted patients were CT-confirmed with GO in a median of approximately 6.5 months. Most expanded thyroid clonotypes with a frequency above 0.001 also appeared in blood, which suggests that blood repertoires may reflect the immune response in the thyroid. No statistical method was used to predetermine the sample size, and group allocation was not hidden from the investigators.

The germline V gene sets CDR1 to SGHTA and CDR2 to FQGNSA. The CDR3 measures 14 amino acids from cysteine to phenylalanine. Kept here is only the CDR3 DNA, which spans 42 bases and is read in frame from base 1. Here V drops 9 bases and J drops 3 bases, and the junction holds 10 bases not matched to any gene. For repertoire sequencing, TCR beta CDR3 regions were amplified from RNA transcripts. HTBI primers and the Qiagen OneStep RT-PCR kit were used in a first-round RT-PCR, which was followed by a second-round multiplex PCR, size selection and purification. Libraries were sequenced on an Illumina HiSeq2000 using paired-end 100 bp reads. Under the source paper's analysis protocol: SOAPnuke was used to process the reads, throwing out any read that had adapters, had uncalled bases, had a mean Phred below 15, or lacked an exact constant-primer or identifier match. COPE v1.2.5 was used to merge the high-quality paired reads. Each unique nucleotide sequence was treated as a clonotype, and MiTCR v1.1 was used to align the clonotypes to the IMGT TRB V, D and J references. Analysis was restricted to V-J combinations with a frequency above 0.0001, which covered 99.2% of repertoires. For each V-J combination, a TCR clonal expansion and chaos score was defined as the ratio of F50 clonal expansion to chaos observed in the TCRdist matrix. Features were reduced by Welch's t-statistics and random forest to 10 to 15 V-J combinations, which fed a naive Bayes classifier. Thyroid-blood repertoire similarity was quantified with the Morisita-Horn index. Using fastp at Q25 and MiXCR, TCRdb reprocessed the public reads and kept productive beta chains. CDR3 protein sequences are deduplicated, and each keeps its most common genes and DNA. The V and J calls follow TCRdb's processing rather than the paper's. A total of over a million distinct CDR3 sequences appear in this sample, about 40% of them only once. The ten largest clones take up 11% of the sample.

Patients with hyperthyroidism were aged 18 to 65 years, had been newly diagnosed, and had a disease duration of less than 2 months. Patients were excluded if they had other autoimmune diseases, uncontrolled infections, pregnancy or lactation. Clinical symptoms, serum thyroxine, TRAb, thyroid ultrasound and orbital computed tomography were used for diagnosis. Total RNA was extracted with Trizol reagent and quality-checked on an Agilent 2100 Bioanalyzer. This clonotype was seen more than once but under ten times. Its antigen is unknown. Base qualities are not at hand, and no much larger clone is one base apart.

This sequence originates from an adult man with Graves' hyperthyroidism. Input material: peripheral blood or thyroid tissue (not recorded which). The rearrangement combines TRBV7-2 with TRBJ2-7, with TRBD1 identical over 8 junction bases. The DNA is TGTGCCAGTAAGAGGGGGACAGGTGGCTACGAGCAGTACTTC. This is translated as CASKRGTGGYEQYF.